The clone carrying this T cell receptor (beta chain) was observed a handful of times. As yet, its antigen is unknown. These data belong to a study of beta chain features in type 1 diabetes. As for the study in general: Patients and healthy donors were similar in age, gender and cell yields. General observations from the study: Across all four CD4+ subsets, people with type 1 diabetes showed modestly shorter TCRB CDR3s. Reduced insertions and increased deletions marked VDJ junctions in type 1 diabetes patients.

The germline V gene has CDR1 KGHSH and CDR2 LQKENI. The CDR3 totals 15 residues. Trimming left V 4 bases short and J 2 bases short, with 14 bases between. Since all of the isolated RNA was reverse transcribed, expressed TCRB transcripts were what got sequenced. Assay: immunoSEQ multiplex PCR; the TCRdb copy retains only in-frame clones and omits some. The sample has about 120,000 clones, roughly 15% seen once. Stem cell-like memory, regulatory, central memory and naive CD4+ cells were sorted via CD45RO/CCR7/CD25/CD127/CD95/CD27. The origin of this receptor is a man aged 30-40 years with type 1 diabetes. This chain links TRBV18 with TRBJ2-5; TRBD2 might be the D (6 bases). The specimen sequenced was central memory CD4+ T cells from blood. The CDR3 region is CASSLQFSGQETQYF. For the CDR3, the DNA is TGTGCCAGCTCACTCCAATTTAGCGGACAAGAGACCCAGTACTTC.